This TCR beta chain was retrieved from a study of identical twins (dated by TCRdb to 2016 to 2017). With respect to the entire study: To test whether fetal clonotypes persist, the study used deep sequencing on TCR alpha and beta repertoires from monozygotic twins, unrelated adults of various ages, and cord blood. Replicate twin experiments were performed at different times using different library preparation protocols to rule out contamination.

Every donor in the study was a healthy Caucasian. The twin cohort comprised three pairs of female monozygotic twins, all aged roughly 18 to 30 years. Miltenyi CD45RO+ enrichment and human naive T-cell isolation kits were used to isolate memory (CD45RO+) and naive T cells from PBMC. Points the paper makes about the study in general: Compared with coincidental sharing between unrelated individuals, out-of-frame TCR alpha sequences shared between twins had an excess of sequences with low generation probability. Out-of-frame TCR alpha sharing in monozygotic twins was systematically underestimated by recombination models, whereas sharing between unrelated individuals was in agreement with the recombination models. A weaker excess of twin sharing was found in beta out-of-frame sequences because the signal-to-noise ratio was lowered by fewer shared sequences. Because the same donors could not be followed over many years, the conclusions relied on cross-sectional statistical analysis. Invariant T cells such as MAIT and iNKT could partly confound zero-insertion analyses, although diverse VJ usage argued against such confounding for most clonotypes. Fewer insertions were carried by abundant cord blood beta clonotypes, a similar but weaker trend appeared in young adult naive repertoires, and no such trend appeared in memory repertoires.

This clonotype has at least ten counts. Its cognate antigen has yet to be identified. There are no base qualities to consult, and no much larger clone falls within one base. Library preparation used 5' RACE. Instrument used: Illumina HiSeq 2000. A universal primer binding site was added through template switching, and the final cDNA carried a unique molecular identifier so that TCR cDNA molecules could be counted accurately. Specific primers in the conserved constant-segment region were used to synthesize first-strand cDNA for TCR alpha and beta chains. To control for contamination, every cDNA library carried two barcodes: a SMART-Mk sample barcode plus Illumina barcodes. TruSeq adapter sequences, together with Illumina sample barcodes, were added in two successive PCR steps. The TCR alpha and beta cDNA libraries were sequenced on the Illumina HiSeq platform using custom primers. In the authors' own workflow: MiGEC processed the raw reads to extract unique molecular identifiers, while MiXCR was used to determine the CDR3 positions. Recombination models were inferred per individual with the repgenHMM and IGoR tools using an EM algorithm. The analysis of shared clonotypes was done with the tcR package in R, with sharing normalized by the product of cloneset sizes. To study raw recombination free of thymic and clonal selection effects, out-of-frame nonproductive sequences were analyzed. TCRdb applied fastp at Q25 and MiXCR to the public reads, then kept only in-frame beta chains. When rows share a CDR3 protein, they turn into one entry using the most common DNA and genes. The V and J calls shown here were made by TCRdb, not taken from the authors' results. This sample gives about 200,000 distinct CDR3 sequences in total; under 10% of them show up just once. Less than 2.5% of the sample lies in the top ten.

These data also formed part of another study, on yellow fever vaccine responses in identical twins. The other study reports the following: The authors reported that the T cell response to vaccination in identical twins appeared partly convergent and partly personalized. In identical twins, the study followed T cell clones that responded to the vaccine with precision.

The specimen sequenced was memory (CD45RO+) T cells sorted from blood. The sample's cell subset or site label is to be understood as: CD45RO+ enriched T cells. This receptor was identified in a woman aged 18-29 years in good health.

The DNA is as follows: TGTGCCAGCAGCCTAACAGGGTCCAATCAGCCCCAGCATTTT. This encodes CASSLTGSNQPQHF. The sequence joins TRBV7-2 to TRBJ1-5; possibly the D gene is TRBD1, per 6 matching bases. From the cysteine up to the phenylalanine, the CDR3 has a length of 14 residues. The entry retains the CDR3 DNA only, 42 bases that are in frame from base 1. The trim is 5 bases for V and 3 bases for J, with a gap of 11 bases between the germline ends. As encoded in the germline V gene, CDR1 is SGHTA while CDR2 is FQGNSA.